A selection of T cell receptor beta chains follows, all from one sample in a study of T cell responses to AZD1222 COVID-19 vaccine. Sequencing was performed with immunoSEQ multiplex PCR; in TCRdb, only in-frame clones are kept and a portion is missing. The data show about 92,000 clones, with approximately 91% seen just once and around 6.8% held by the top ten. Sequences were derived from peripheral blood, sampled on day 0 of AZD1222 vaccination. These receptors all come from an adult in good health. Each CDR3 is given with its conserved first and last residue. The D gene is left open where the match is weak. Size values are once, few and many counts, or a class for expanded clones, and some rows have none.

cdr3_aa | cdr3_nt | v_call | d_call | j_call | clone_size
CASSDTGYNQPQHF | TGTGCCAGCAGCGATACAGGGTACAATCAGCCCCAGCATTTT | TRBV9 | NA | TRBJ1-5 | NA
CASSRTGPPNEQFF | TGTGCCAGCAGCCGTACGGGCCCTCCCAATGAGCAGTTCTTC | TRBV7-3 | NA | TRBJ2-1 | NA
CASSLEARVDGYTF | TGTGCCAGCAGCTTAGAAGCCAGGGTGGATGGCTACACCTTC | TRBV7-2 | NA | TRBJ1-2 | NA
CAWTPGLQYNEQFF | TGTGCCTGGACCCCGGGACTACAGTACAATGAGCAGTTCTTC | TRBV30 | TRBD2 | TRBJ2-1 | once
CASRDGEVGNQPQHF | TGTGCCAGTAGAGACGGGGAGGTGGGGAATCAGCCCCAGCATTTT | TRBV19 | NA | TRBJ1-5 | NA
CASSLGEMDYGYTF | TGTGCCAGCAGCTTAGGGGAGATGGACTATGGCTACACCTTC | TRBV5-4 | NA | TRBJ1-2 | NA
CATSDGRGNEKLFF | TGTGCCACCAGTGACGGCCGCGGAAACGAAAAACTGTTTTTT | TRBV24-1 | NA | TRBJ1-4 | NA
CAISDSTDTQYF | TGTGCCATCAGTGACAGCACAGATACGCAGTATTTT | TRBV10-3 | NA | TRBJ2-3 | NA
CASSSPGQGADTQYF | TGTGCCAGCAGTTCGCCGGGACAGGGAGCAGATACGCAGTATTTT | TRBV28 | TRBD1 | TRBJ2-3 | once
CASSFGTGGYYYGYTF | TGTGCCAGCAGCTTCGGGACAGGGGGCTACTACTATGGCTACACCTTC | TRBV5-6 | TRBD1 | TRBJ1-2 | NA
CASSSTDYEQYF | TGTGCCAGCAGTTCGACAGACTACGAGCAGTACTTC | TRBV7-9 | NA | TRBJ2-7 | NA
CASSLVGLRNTEAFF | TGCGCCAGCAGCTTGGTGGGACTTCGGAACACTGAAGCTTTCTTT | TRBV5-1 | NA | TRBJ1-1 | NA
CASSSMSWSGIQYF | TGCGCCAGCAGCTCCATGAGCTGGAGTGGCATTCAGTACTTC | TRBV5-1 | NA | TRBJ2-4 | NA
CASSSERNEQFF | TGTGCCAGCAGCTCTGAGAGGAATGAGCAGTTCTTC | TRBV27 | NA | TRBJ2-1 | NA
CASSQDGRSNQPQHF | TGCGCCAGCAGCCAAGACGGACGGAGCAATCAGCCCCAGCATTTT | TRBV4-1 | NA | TRBJ1-5 | NA
CASSLAGGPSETQYF | TGTGCCAGCAGCTTAGCGGGGGGGCCGTCGGAGACCCAGTACTTC | TRBV9 | TRBD2 | TRBJ2-5 | NA
CASSLRGAGEQFF | TGTGCCAGCAGCTTGAGGGGGGCGGGTGAGCAGTTCTTC | TRBV5-8 | NA | TRBJ2-1 | NA
CASSYRGNSPLHF | TGTGCCAGCAGTTACCGGGGTAATTCACCCCTCCACTTT | TRBV6-5 | NA | TRBJ1-6 | NA
CASSMDTGLAEKLFF | TGTGCCAGTAGTATGGACACAGGGTTAGCTGAAAAACTGTTTTTT | TRBV19 | NA | TRBJ1-4 | NA
CASSFYNQPQHF | TGTGCCAGCAGCTTCTACAATCAGCCCCAGCATTTT | TRBV7-8 | NA | TRBJ1-5 | NA
CASSITGGEGQPQHF | TGTGCCAGTAGTATCACCGGGGGCGAGGGGCAGCCCCAGCATTTT | TRBV19 | NA | TRBJ1-5 | NA
CASSLLGITDTQYF | TGTGCCAGCAGCCTCCTAGGGATCACAGATACGCAGTATTTT | TRBV7-2 | NA | TRBJ2-3 | NA
CASSFGGILYEQYF | TGTGCCAGCAGTTTTGGCGGAATACTCTACGAGCAGTACTTC | TRBV28 | NA | TRBJ2-7 | NA
CASRQGAGELFF | TGCGCCAGCAGACAGGGGGCCGGGGAGCTGTTTTTT | TRBV10-1 | TRBD1 | TRBJ2-2 | NA
CANIRDRGSYEQYF | TGTGCCAACATCCGGGACAGGGGTTCCTACGAGCAGTACTTC | TRBV2 | TRBD1 | TRBJ2-7 | NA
CASSQAGADEKLFF | TGTGCCAGCAGCCAAGCAGGGGCGGATGAAAAACTGTTTTTT | TRBV3-1/TRBV3-2 | NA | TRBJ1-4 | NA
CASSVGRGTSGVELFF | TGTGCCAGCAGCGTGGGCCGGGGGACTAGCGGGGTAGAGCTGTTTTTT | TRBV9 | TRBD2 | TRBJ2-2 | NA
CATSDLGQGGQPQHF | TGTGCCACCAGTGATTTGGGACAGGGGGGTCAGCCCCAGCATTTT | TRBV24-1 | TRBD1 | TRBJ1-5 | NA
CASSPSGANTGELFF | TGTGCCAGCAGCCCAAGCGGGGCGAACACCGGGGAGCTGTTTTTT | TRBV9 | TRBD2 | TRBJ2-2 | NA
CASSGWRSSYNEQFF | TGTGCCAGTTCGGGGTGGCGGAGCTCCTACAATGAGCAGTTCTTC | TRBV19 | NA | TRBJ2-1 | NA
CASSFTGGWDSPLHF | TGCGCCAGCAGCTTTACAGGGGGTTGGGATTCACCCCTCCACTTT | TRBV5-1 | TRBD1 | TRBJ1-6 | NA
CASSLQGAYETQYF | TGTGCCAGCAGCCTACAGGGGGCGTATGAGACCCAGTACTTC | TRBV7-2 | TRBD1 | TRBJ2-5 | once
CASSERDRGNQPQHF | TGTGCCAGCTCAGAACGGGACAGGGGCAATCAGCCCCAGCATTTT | TRBV18 | TRBD1 | TRBJ1-5 | NA
CASSQGYSGKLFF | TGTGCCAGCAGCCAGGGTTACTCAGGAAAACTGTTTTTT | TRBV14 | NA | TRBJ1-4 | once
CASSRLGTKSGANVLTF | TGCGCCAGCAGCCGGCTGGGGACTAAGTCTGGGGCCAACGTCCTGACTTTC | TRBV5-1 | TRBD2 | TRBJ2-6 | NA
CASSQVWRGSGTIYF | TGTGCCAGCAGCCAAGTGTGGAGGGGGAGCGGCACCATATATTTT | TRBV3-1/TRBV3-2 | NA | TRBJ1-3 | NA
CASSFYRRASYEQYF | TGTGCCAGCAGCTTCTATCGGCGGGCCTCCTACGAGCAGTACTTC | TRBV5-8 | NA | TRBJ2-7 | NA
CASSPGQGIHNEQFF | TGTGCCAGCAGCCCGGGACAGGGCATACACAATGAGCAGTTCTTC | TRBV3-1/TRBV3-2 | TRBD1 | TRBJ2-1 | NA
CASRKGTYEQYF | TGTGCCAGCAGGAAAGGGACCTACGAGCAGTACTTC | TRBV21-1 | NA | TRBJ2-7 | NA
CASSLSRTSGRYTQYF | TGCGCCAGCAGCCTCTCCCGGACTAGCGGGAGGTATACGCAGTATTTT | TRBV4-1 | TRBD2 | TRBJ2-3 | NA
CASSLVFLEGGYTF | TGTGCCAGCAGCTTAGTATTTCTTGAGGGGGGCTACACCTTC | TRBV11-1 | NA | TRBJ1-2 | NA
CASSFGQANQETQYF | TGTGCCAGCAGTTTCGGACAGGCAAATCAAGAGACCCAGTACTTC | TRBV27 | TRBD1 | TRBJ2-5 | NA
CASSVDWTNEKLFF | TGTGCCAGCAGCGTCGACTGGACTAATGAAAAACTGTTTTTT | TRBV2 | NA | TRBJ1-4 | NA
CATALGSEGTYEQYF | TGTGCCACCGCGCTGGGGTCAGAGGGGACCTACGAGCAGTACTTC | TRBV15 | NA | TRBJ2-7 | NA
CASSFVISVGYHEQFF | TGTGCCAGTAGTTTCGTTATAAGCGTAGGTTACCATGAGCAGTTCTTC | TRBV19 | NA | TRBJ2-1 | once
CASSQILGAFF | TGTGCCAGCAGTCAAATTCTGGGAGCTTTCTTT | TRBV12-3/TRBV12-4 | NA | TRBJ1-1 | NA
CASSPQGQGNEKLFF | TGTGCCAGCAGCCCCCAAGGGCAGGGAAATGAAAAACTGTTTTTT | TRBV28 | NA | TRBJ1-4 | NA
CASSASLAPRQYF | TGTGCCAGCAGCGCCTCCCTAGCTCCCCGGCAGTACTTC | TRBV9 | NA | TRBJ2-7 | NA
CASSWEAFPYGYTF | TGCGCCAGCAGTTGGGAGGCATTTCCTTATGGCTACACCTTC | TRBV5-1 | NA | TRBJ1-2 | NA
CASSQAELAGVQETQYF | TGCGCCAGCAGCCAAGCTGAACTAGCGGGGGTGCAAGAGACCCAGTACTTC | TRBV4-1 | TRBD2 | TRBJ2-5 | NA
CASSRAGLAGGPGSETQYF | TGTGCCAGCAGCCGAGCAGGACTAGCGGGGGGGCCAGGTTCGGAGACCCAGTACTTC | TRBV3-1/TRBV3-2 | TRBD2 | TRBJ2-5 | NA
CASSDPGLGTDTQYF | TGTGCCAGCAGTGACCCGGGACTAGGCACAGATACGCAGTATTTT | TRBV6-1 | TRBD2 | TRBJ2-3 | once
CASSRQADTEAFF | TGTGCCAGCAGTCGACAGGCGGACACTGAAGCTTTCTTT | TRBV6-5 | NA | TRBJ1-1 | once